Detailed here is one T cell receptor beta chain. The data originate from a study of blood T cell repertoires in COVID-19. About the study: Whether acute or convalescent, the COVID-19 samples came from the United States, Italy and Spain. Nucleic acid was either cDNA or gDNA, and it came from T cells, B-cell-depleted T cells, or PBMCs.

The ends lost 3 bases at V and 4 bases at J; junction bases unmatched: 6. This CDR3 region has 14 residues. CDR1 is DFQATT and CDR2 is SNEGSKA in the germline V gene (reference sequence). As processed by the authors: For nucleated cells, counts were estimated from reference gene primer amplification. Sequenced by immunoSEQ multiplex PCR; TCRdb stores in-frame clones only, minus some. V and J calls plus clone size are reproduced from that table; the DNA served to infer D and trimming. The sample comprises a few hundred thousand clones, 89% of which are singletons, and 3.5% to 5% rests with the top ten.

V and J are TRBV20-1 and TRBJ2-1; TRBD2 matches at 7 bases. Sequenced material: peripheral blood. This receptor was taken from a woman between 35 and 50 years old who had recovered from COVID-19. CDR3 DNA sequence: TGCAGTGCTAGTGGCGGGAGTAAATACAATGAGCAGTTCTTC. This sequence encodes CSASGGSKYNEQFF.